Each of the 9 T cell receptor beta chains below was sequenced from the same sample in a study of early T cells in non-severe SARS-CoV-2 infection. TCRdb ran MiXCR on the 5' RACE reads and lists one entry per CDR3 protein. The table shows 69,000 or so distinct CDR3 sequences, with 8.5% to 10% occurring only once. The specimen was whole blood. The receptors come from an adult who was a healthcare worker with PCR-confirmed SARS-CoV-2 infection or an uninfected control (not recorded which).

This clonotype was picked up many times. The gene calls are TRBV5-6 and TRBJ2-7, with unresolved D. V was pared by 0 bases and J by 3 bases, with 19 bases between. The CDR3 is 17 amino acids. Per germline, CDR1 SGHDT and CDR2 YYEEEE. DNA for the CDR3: TGTGCCAGCAGCTTGGCCGGGCCGGACCTTGGATTCTACGAGCAGTACTTC. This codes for CASSLAGPDLGFYEQYF.

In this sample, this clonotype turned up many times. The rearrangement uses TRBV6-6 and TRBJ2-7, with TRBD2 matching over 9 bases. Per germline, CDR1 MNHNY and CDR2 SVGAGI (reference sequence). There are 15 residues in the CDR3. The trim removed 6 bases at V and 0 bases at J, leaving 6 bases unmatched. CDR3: CASRALAGSSYEQYF. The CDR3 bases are TGTGCCAGCAGGGCGCTAGCGGGGAGCTCCTACGAGCAGTACTTC.

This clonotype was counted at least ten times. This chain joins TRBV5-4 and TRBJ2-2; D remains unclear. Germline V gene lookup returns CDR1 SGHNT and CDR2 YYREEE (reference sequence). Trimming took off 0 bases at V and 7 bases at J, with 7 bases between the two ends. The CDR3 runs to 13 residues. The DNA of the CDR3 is TGTGCCAGCAGCTTGGGAGGCTTCGGGGAGCTGTTTTTT. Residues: CASSLGGFGELFF.

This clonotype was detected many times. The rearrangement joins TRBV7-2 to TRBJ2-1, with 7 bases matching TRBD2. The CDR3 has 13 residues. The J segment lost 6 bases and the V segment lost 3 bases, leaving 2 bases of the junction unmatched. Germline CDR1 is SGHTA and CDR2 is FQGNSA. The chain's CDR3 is CASSFRLANEQFF. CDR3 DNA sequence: TGTGCCAGCAGCTTCCGACTAGCCAATGAGCAGTTCTTC.

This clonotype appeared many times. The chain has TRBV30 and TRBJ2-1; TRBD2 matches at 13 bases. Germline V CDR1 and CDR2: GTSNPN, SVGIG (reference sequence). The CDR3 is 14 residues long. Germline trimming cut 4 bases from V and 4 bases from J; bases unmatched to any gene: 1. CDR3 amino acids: CAWKGLAGYNEQFF. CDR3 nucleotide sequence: TGTGCCTGGAAGGGACTAGCGGGGTACAATGAGCAGTTCTTC. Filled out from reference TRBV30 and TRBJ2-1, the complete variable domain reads SQTIHQWPATLVQPVGSPLSLECTVEGTSNPNLYWYRQAAGRGLQLLFYSVGIGQISSEVPQNLSASRPQDRQFILSSKKLLLSDSGFYLCAWKGLAGYNEQFFGPGTRLTVL.

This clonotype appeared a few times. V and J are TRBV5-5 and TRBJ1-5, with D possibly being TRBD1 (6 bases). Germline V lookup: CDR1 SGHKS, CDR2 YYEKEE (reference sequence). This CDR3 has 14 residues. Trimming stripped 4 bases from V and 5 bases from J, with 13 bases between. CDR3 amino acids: CASSPAGGDQPQHF. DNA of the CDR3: TGTGCCAGCAGCCCCGCCGGGGGCGATCAGCCCCAGCATTTT.

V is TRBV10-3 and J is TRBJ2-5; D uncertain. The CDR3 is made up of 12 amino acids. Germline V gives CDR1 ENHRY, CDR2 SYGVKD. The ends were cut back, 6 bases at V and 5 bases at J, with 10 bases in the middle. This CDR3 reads CAISARAETQYF. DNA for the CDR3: TGTGCCATCAGCGCTAGAGCGGAGACCCAGTACTTC.

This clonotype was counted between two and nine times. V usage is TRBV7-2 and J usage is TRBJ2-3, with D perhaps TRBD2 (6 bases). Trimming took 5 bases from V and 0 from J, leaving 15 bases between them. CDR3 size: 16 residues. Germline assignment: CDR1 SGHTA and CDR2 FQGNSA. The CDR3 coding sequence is TGTGCCAGCAGCCAGCAGCGCGGGATAAGCACAGATACGCAGTATTTT. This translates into CASSQQRGISTDTQYF. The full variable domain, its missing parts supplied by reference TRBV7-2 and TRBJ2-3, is GAGVSQSPSNKVTEKGKDVELRCDPISGHTALYWYRQSLGQGLEFLIYFQGNSAPDKSGLPSDRFSAERTGGSVSTLTIQRTQQEDSAVYLCASSQQRGISTDTQYFGPGTRLTVL.

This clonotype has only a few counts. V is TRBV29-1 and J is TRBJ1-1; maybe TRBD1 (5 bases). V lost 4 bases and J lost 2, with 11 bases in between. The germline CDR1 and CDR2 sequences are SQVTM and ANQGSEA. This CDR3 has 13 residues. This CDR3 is CSVASGRNTEAFF. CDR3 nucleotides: TGCAGCGTTGCCTCGGGGCGCAACACTGAAGCTTTCTTT.